Presented here are 12 T cell receptor beta chains from one specimen sequenced in a study of T cell therapy product for transplant patients. Their target antigens are unknown. The sample's label refers to: CMVpp65/IE-1-reactive T cells enriched by IFNgamma capture and expanded in vitro. Stimulation lasted five to seven hours, using overlapping CMV pp65 and IE-1 peptide pools at approximately 0.54 ug/ml each. Positive selection by IFNgamma secretion assay kept the CMV-stimulated cells that produced IFNgamma. Enriched IFNgamma+ cells grew for 20 to 25 days with irradiated autologous feeders and either IL-7/IL-15 or IL-2. Measured with immunoSEQ multiplex PCR; TCRdb has only the in-frame clones, and not every one. The sample lists approximately 940 clones; less than 55% were seen once. The sequenced material came from a sorted cell population cultured from PBMCs. The source of these receptors is an adult in good health.

The chain employs TRBV6-6 and TRBJ1-5; D might be TRBD1 (6 bases). Germline V gene lookup returns CDR1 MNHNY and CDR2 SVGAGI (reference sequence). Trimming pared 6 bases from V and 5 bases from J, leaving 14 bases between. The CDR3 sequence is 14 residues long. CDR3 region: CASRRGRGDQPQHF. CDR3 bases: TGTGCCAGCAGAAGGGGCAGGGGCGATCAGCCCCAGCATTTT.

The chain is built from TRBV10-3 and TRBJ1-2; possible D gene TRBD1, 5 bases. Trimming pared 7 bases from V and 8 bases from J, leaving 23 bases between. Looked up from germline, CDR1 is ENHRY and CDR2 is SYGVKD. This CDR3 is 15 amino acids long. CDR3 protein: CAITDAREPLGGYTF. The CDR3 nucleotides are TGTGCCATCACCGACGCCAGGGAACCCCTTGGAGGCTACACCTTC.

The V and J genes are TRBV11-2 and TRBJ2-7; D ambiguous. This CDR3 has 11 residues. The V and J ends lost 6 bases and 3 bases respectively, with 6 bases between them. Germline V gives CDR1 SGHAT, CDR2 FQNNGV. The CDR3: CASSSYYEQYF. CDR3 sequence (DNA): TGTGCCAGCAGTTCGTACTACGAGCAGTACTTC.

This clone was counted between two and nine times. The J gene is TRBJ1-1, the V gene TRBV6-5; tentatively, D is TRBD1 (5 bases). Germline V gene sequence: CDR1 MNHEY, CDR2 SVGAGI. V dropped 5 bases and J dropped 1 base, with 14 bases sitting between them. The CDR3 runs to 15 residues. CDR3 sequence: CASSRSGLGNTEAFF. The CDR3, as DNA: TGTGCCAGCAGTAGGTCAGGGCTTGGGAACACTGAAGCTTTCTTT.

V gene TRBV6-4 combines with J gene TRBJ1-5; D perhaps matches TRBD1 (6 bases). Germline V gene lookup returns CDR1 MRHNA and CDR2 SNTAGT. The CDR3 length is 13 residues. Trimming left V 8 bases short and J 7 bases short, with 15 bases between. The CDR3 is CASGVGGEQPQHF. The CDR3, as DNA: TGTGCCAGCGGGGTAGGGGGGGAGCAGCCCCAGCATTTT.

The table lists this clone with a few counts. This chain uses TRBV2 with TRBJ2-7; D may be TRBD2 (5 bases). Germline CDR1 SNHLY, CDR2 FYNNEI. V was clipped by 2 bases and J by 6 bases, with 5 bases between them. The CDR3 is 11 amino acids. The CDR3 sequence is CASSESGEQYF. The CDR3 DNA reads TGTGCCAGCAGTGAAAGCGGCGAGCAGTACTTC.

The rearrangement uses TRBV2 and TRBJ1-5; no clear D gene. This CDR3 is 14 amino acids long. Germline CDR1 SNHLY, CDR2 FYNNEI. V gave up 3 bases and J gave up 7 bases, with 13 bases separating them. CDR3 residues: CASSDGRARQPQHF. CDR3 in DNA: TGTGCCAGCAGTGATGGTAGGGCCCGGCAGCCCCAGCATTTT.

This clone was counted between two and nine times. The chain carries TRBV29-1 and TRBJ2-3; 9 bases fit TRBD1. CDR3 size: 13 residues. CDR1 is SQVTM and CDR2 is ANQGSEA in the germline V gene. The ends lost 4 bases at V and 3 bases at J; junction bases unmatched: 2. CDR3 amino acids: CSVVGTGTDTQYF. As DNA, the CDR3 is TGCAGCGTTGTGGGGACAGGGACAGATACGCAGTATTTT.

This clone was seen a handful of times. This chain joins TRBV6-7 and TRBJ1-1; a weak D match, TRBD1 (6 bases). TRBV6-7 is filed as an ORF, its function uncertain. The CDR3 spans 11 residues. V dropped 5 bases and J dropped 12 bases, with 13 bases sitting between them. The CDR3 region is CASSHRAGPFF. Written as DNA, the CDR3 is TGTGCCAGCAGTCACAGGGCTGGCCCTTTCTTT.

V gene TRBV6-5 combines with J gene TRBJ1-1; perhaps TRBD1 as D (6 bases). CDR1 MNHEY and CDR2 SVGAGI come from the germline V gene. The CDR3 extends over 15 amino acids. Trimming left V 4 bases short and J 7 bases short, with 19 bases between. DNA of the CDR3: TGTGCCAGCAGTTGGGGTTCAACAGGGCGGAGTGAAGCTTTCTTT. This sequence encodes CASSWGSTGRSEAFF.

The chain couples TRBV28 to TRBJ2-5; possibly TRBD1 for D (5 bases). CDR1 is MDHEN, CDR2 SYDVKM, per germline. This CDR3 region has 11 residues. Trimming shortened V by 10 bases and J by 8 bases, and 14 bases separated the two germline ends. CDR3 amino acids: CATQGPLTQYF. CDR3 sequence (DNA): TGTGCCACCCAGGGCCCTCTCACCCAGTACTTC.

This chain uses TRBV6-1 with TRBJ2-2, with 10 positions matching TRBD1. This CDR3 is built from 15 residues. V shed 6 bases and J 1 base; nucleotides not matched to a gene: 2. Per the germline V gene, CDR1 is MNHNS and CDR2 is SASEGT. In nucleotides, the CDR3 is TGTGCCAGCAGGCGGGACAGGGGGAACACCGGGGAGCTGTTTTTT. Protein product: CASRRDRGNTGELFF.